This T cell receptor (beta chain) was captured by sequencing in a study of early T cells in non-severe SARS-CoV-2 infection. Study-wide context: RNA in bulk from unsorted whole blood was sequenced, and chains were unpaired. Study-wide results and limits: Matching against VDJdb likely underestimated virus-specific expansions, favoring anti-spike CD8.

Unique molecular identifiers were attached to individual cDNA molecules. TCRdb reprocessed the 5' RACE reads with MiXCR, giving one entry per CDR3 protein. The table has about 77,000 distinct CDR3 sequences, roughly a sixth seen once. Trimming took off 7 bases at V and 0 bases at J, with 11 bases between the two ends. CDR1 is SQVTM and CDR2 is ANQGSEA in the germline V gene. CDR3 length: 13 residues. Only a few counts were recorded for this clonotype. What it binds is not known. This sequence joins TRBV29-1 and TRBJ2-3; either TRBD1 or TRBD2 may fit D (5 bases each). Specimen: whole blood. The clonotype was recovered from an adult who was a healthcare worker with PCR-confirmed SARS-CoV-2 infection or an uninfected control (not recorded which). The CDR3 DNA reads as TGCAGCGGGGACCCTCATAGCACAGATACGCAGTATTTT. The encoded protein is CSGDPHSTDTQYF.